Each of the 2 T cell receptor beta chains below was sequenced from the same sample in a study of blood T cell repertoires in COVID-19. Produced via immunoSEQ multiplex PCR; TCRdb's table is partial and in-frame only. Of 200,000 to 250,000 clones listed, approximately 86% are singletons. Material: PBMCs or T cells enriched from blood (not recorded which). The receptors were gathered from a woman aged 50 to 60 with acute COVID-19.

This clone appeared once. CDR3 in DNA: TGTGCCAGCAGTGAAAGGGGGTACTTGGCGGATACGCAGTATTTT. Amino acid sequence: CASSERGYLADTQYF. The rearrangement uses TRBV2 and TRBJ2-3, with D maybe TRBD1 (6 bases). The ends were cut back, 2 bases at V and 6 bases at J, with 15 bases in the middle. Germline V lookup: CDR1 SNHLY, CDR2 FYNNEI. The CDR3 consists of 15 residues.

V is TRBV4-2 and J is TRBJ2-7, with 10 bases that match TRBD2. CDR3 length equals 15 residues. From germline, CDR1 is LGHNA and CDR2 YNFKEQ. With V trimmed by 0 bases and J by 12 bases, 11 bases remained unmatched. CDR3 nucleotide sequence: TGTGCCAGCAGCCAAGACAGGACTAGCGGCCTGGTGAGGTACTTC. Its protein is CASSQDRTSGLVRYF.